A single sample gave rise to the 27 T cell receptor beta chains below, sequenced in a study of blood T cell repertoires in COVID-19. The protocol was immunoSEQ multiplex PCR, while the TCRdb copy is restricted to in-frame clones and leaves out a portion. Altogether over 300,000 clones are present, about 89% being singletons, with the ten largest covering under 8%. Material for sequencing was peripheral blood. The receptors were sampled from a man aged 18 to 30 who had recovered from COVID-19.

The chain carries TRBV19 and TRBJ1-5, with D perhaps TRBD1 (6 bases). This CDR3 spans 20 amino acids. Between the trimmed V and J ends, which lost 1 base and 0 bases, there was a span of 22 bases. CDR1 is LNHDA, CDR2 SQIVND, per germline (reference sequence). CDR3 loop: CASSIGQGRVRAYSNQPQHF. The CDR3 region has the DNA TGTGCCAGTAGTATAGGGCAGGGGCGAGTTAGGGCGTATAGCAATCAGCCCCAGCATTTT.

The gene calls are TRBV3-1 (or the pseudogene TRBV3-2) and TRBJ2-1; TRBD2 aligns across 15 bases. The ends lost 4 bases at V and 3 bases at J; junction bases unmatched: 7. Germline V lookup: CDR1 LGHDT, CDR2 YNNKEL (reference sequence). The CDR3 sequence is 18 residues long. CDR3 amino acids: CASSLPGTSGRYYNEQFF. In nucleotides, the CDR3 is TGTGCCAGCAGCCTTCCCGGGACTAGCGGGAGGTACTACAATGAGCAGTTCTTC.

V gene TRBV7-9 combines with J gene TRBJ2-7, with 7 bases lining up with TRBD1. Germline-derived CDR1 and CDR2 are SEHNR and FQNEAQ (reference sequence). Unmatched junction bases numbered 4, after V lost 5 bases and J lost 6 bases. This CDR3 spans 12 amino acids. CDR3 coding DNA: TGTGCCAGCAGCCCTACAGGGGTCGAGCAGTACTTC. Protein product: CASSPTGVEQYF. Filled out from reference TRBV7-9 and TRBJ2-7, the complete variable domain reads DTGVSQNPRHKITKRGQNVTFRCDPISEHNRLYWYRQTLGQGPEFLTYFQNEAQLEKSRLLSDRFSAERPKGSFSTLEIQRTEQGDSAMYLCASSPTGVEQYFGPGTRLTVT.

The chain employs TRBV4-1 and TRBJ2-7; 8 bases are a match to TRBD2. V was clipped by 2 bases and J by 2 bases; unmatched bases: 5. CDR3 size: 15 residues. CDR1 and CDR2 (germline): MGHRA, YSYEKL. The CDR3 nucleotides read TGCGCCAGCAGCCAAACACTAGCGGTGGCCTACGAGCAGTACTTC. Its translation is CASSQTLAVAYEQYF.

The chain is built from TRBV6-5 and TRBJ2-3; a possible D gene is TRBD1 (6 bases). The germline CDR1 and CDR2 sequences are MNHEY and SVGAGI. The CDR3 is made up of 15 amino acids. V gave up 6 bases and J gave up 0 bases, with 13 bases separating them. The CDR3 nucleotides read TGTGCCAGCAGCCTCGGGACACTCAGCACAGATACGCAGTATTTT. Translating gives CASSLGTLSTDTQYF.

The sample holds one count of this clone. This chain connects TRBV3-1 (or the pseudogene TRBV3-2) to TRBJ1-6; D is perhaps TRBD1 (6 bases). CDR1 and CDR2 (germline): LGHDT, YNNKEL (reference sequence). The CDR3 covers 15 residues. The V end was cut by 0 bases, the J end by 7 bases, with 10 bases between. The CDR3, as DNA: TGTGCCAGCAGCCAAGATGGGGGCAGAAATTCACCCCTCCACTTT. Protein sequence: CASSQDGGRNSPLHF.

This clone appeared once. The chain joins TRBV7-9 to TRBJ1-5; unclear D gene. CDR1 is SEHNR, CDR2 FQNEAQ, per germline (reference sequence). The CDR3 covers 13 residues. Trimming removed 7 bases at V and 6 bases at J, with 13 bases between. The CDR3 DNA reads as TGTGCCAGCACCAAAAATTACTCTCAGCCCCAGCATTTT. Its translation: CASTKNYSQPQHF.

The CDR3 bases are TGTGCCACCAGTGATTTCGATCCCCGGGACACTAACTATGGCTACACCTTC. Translated: CATSDFDPRDTNYGYTF. The chain links TRBV24-1 to TRBJ1-2; possible D gene TRBD1, 6 bases. V was trimmed by 1 base and J by 0 bases, leaving 14 bases between them. CDR3 length equals 17 residues. Looked up from germline, CDR1 is KGHDR and CDR2 is SFDVKD.

The V and J genes are TRBV6-2 or TRBV6-3 and TRBJ2-7; 9 bases line up with TRBD1. From germline, CDR1 is MNHEY and CDR2 SVGEGT. J was trimmed by 2 bases and V by 5 bases; bases with no gene match: 7. The CDR3 has 15 residues. Written as DNA, the CDR3 is TGTGCCAGCAGTGGAGTCCGACAGGGGGCCTACGAGCAGTACTTC. Its translation is CASSGVRQGAYEQYF.

This rearrangement joins TRBV5-4 to TRBJ1-1; possible D gene TRBD1, 5 bases. The CDR3 is 13 amino acids. Trimming removed 9 bases from V and 1 base from J, with 13 bases in between. Germline V lookup: CDR1 SGHNT, CDR2 YYREEE (reference sequence). DNA for the CDR3: TGTGCCACCGGGGGGGTACCGAACACTGAAGCTTTCTTT. It translates to CATGGVPNTEAFF.

The rearrangement joins TRBV7-9 to TRBJ2-3; TRBD2 is a possible D gene (6 bases). The CDR3 is 16 residues long. Trimming shortened V by 4 bases and J by 2 bases, and 16 bases separated the two germline ends. Germline V gene data show CDR1 as SEHNR and CDR2 as FQNEAQ (reference sequence). The CDR3 is CASSSLVGLYTDTQYF. CDR3 coding DNA: TGTGCCAGCAGCTCATTGGTAGGACTATACACAGATACGCAGTATTTT.

This chain links TRBV9 with TRBJ2-1, with D possibly matching TRBD1 (6 bases). The CDR3 contains 14 residues. Trimming stripped 5 bases from V and 4 bases from J, with 13 bases between. Germline V gene lookup returns CDR1 SGDLS and CDR2 YYNGEE. CDR3 residues: CASSTRTEYNEQFF. Here the CDR3 DNA reads TGTGCCAGCAGTACCCGGACAGAGTACAATGAGCAGTTCTTC.

The rearrangement joins TRBV9 to TRBJ1-4, with D tentatively TRBD1 (5 bases). The CDR3 is 15 amino acids. V was shortened by 0 bases and J by 7 bases, with 13 bases between the two germline ends. The germline CDR1 and CDR2 sequences are SGDLS and YYNGEE. The CDR3 nucleotides are TGTGCCAGCAGCGTAGGCCCGGGGGGTCGTGAAAAACTGTTTTTT. This gives the protein CASSVGPGGREKLFF.

The chain combines TRBV14 with TRBJ2-1, with 11 bases fitting TRBD2. Germline V CDR1 and CDR2: SGHDN, FVKESK. The CDR3 is made up of 18 amino acids. V trimming: 0 bases; J trimming: 11 bases; junction bases outside the gene matches: 15. CDR3 sequence: CASSQEALSGRTSGQQFF. CDR3 coding DNA: TGTGCCAGCAGCCAAGAAGCCCTTTCCGGGAGGACTAGCGGGCAGCAGTTCTTC. Using reference TRBV14 and TRBJ2-1 for the parts outside the CDR3, the full variable domain is EAGVTQFPSHSVIEKGQTVTLRCDPISGHDNLYWYRRVMGKEIKFLLHFVKESKQDESGMPNNRFLAERTGGTYSTLKVQPAELEDSGVYFCASSQEALSGRTSGQQFFGPGTRLTVL.

This clone was counted between two and nine times. The chain's CDR3 is CASSQDEDYSYEQYF. CDR3 DNA sequence: TGCGCCAGCAGCCAAGATGAAGACTACTCCTACGAGCAGTACTTC. The chain links TRBV4-1 to TRBJ2-7; D might be TRBD2 (5 bases). The CDR3 runs to 15 residues. CDR1 and CDR2 from the germline V gene are MGHRA and YSYEKL. V lost 0 bases and J lost 0, with 9 bases in between.

The chain links TRBV6-5 to TRBJ1-1; D gene ambiguous. V lost 4 bases and J 2 bases, leaving 11 bases between the germline ends. The CDR3 consists of 14 residues. The germline gives CDR1 MNHEY, CDR2 SVGAGI. CDR3 in DNA: TGTGCCAGCAGTTTAACCGACACTAACACTGAAGCTTTCTTT. Residues: CASSLTDTNTEAFF.

The chain is built from TRBV6-2 or TRBV6-3 and TRBJ1-6, with D maybe TRBD1 (6 bases). In germline, CDR1 is MNHEY, CDR2 SVGEGT. V lost 6 bases and J lost 8, with 17 bases in between. CDR3 length: 15 amino acids. CDR3: CASSDQTYRDSPLHF. The CDR3 DNA reads as TGTGCCAGCAGCGACCAGACCTACAGGGATTCACCCCTCCACTTT.

CDR3 DNA sequence: TGTGCCAGTAGTATACAGGGGGCCACTGAAGCTTTCTTT. This codes for CASSIQGATEAFF. The chain links TRBV19 to TRBJ1-1, with 8 bases matching TRBD1. Germline V gives CDR1 LNHDA, CDR2 SQIVND (reference sequence). The CDR3 covers 13 residues. After removal of 2 bases from V and 4 bases from J, the junction contained 0 bases not matched to a gene.

The chain is built from TRBV19 and TRBJ1-5; D is ambiguous. The length of the CDR3 is 15 residues. With 3 bases removed from V and 2 bases from J, the gap between germline ends came to 11 bases. CDR1 and CDR2 from the germline V gene are LNHDA and SQIVND (reference sequence). CDR3 region: CASSITGFGNQPQHF. Here the CDR3 DNA reads TGTGCCAGTAGTATTACGGGGTTTGGCAATCAGCCCCAGCATTTT.

The chain recombines TRBV28 with TRBJ1-1; maybe TRBD1 (6 bases). The CDR3 is made up of 13 amino acids. The germline V and J ends were trimmed by 5 bases and 10 bases, with 17 bases remaining between them. Looked up from germline, CDR1 is MDHEN and CDR2 is SYDVKM. The CDR3 sequence: CASSQQGSVGAFF. CDR3 coding DNA: TGTGCCAGCAGTCAGCAGGGGTCGGTCGGAGCTTTCTTT.

The chain links TRBV27 to TRBJ1-2; D not certain. CDR1 is MNHEY, CDR2 SMNVEV, per germline (reference sequence). Between the trimmed V and J ends, which lost 0 bases and 6 bases, there was a span of 8 bases. This CDR3 is built from 13 residues. CDR3 DNA: TGTGCCAGCAGTTTATCGAGCCTAGATGGCTACACCTTC. Protein sequence: CASSLSSLDGYTF.

V gene TRBV7-2 combines with J gene TRBJ2-1; TRBD1 agrees at 9 bases. This CDR3 is built from 15 residues. Trimming at V came to 5 bases and at J to 6 bases, leaving 8 bases not matched to a gene. Germline values: CDR1 SGHTA, CDR2 FQGNSA. CDR3 sequence reads: CASSPGTGRVNEQFF. CDR3 nucleotides: TGTGCCAGCAGCCCTGGGACAGGGCGGGTCAATGAGCAGTTCTTC.

The chain employs TRBV2 and TRBJ2-2; TRBD2 agrees at 8 bases. CDR1 SNHLY and CDR2 FYNNEI come from the germline V gene. V shed 8 bases, J shed 7 bases, and the junction held 9 bases outside the gene matches. The length of the CDR3 is 14 residues. This CDR3 reads CASYQGTRGGELFF. The CDR3 bases are TGTGCCAGCTATCAAGGGACTAGGGGCGGGGAGCTGTTTTTT.

A note on this clone: The same CDR3 also results from other DNA sequences found in this sample. The chain has TRBV19 and TRBJ2-7; 7 positions match TRBD1. This CDR3 contains 14 residues. Germline lookup yields CDR1 LNHDA and CDR2 SQIVND (reference sequence). V shed 3 bases, J shed 0 bases, and the junction held 2 bases outside the gene matches. The CDR3 reads CASSIDRASYEQYF. As DNA, the CDR3 is TGTGCCAGTAGTATCGACAGGGCCTCCTACGAGCAGTACTTC.

The genes are TRBV6-5 and TRBJ2-3; TRBD2 aligns across 8 bases. CDR1 and CDR2 from the germline V gene are MNHEY and SVGAGI. CDR3 length: 15 amino acids. J was trimmed by 1 base and V by 9 bases; bases with no gene match: 9. The chain's CDR3 is CARGVGRARTDTQYF. In nucleotides, the CDR3 is TGTGCCAGGGGGGTCGGGAGGGCCCGCACAGATACGCAGTATTTT.

This chain joins TRBV5-1 and TRBJ2-7, with 9 bases identical to TRBD2. J lost 3 bases, V lost 1 base, and 2 bases had no gene match. This CDR3 contains 14 residues. Germline CDR1 reads SGHRS; CDR2 reads YFSETQ. CDR3 nucleotide sequence: TGCGCCAGCAGCTTGACTAGCGGGTTCTACGAGCAGTACTTC. Translating it yields CASSLTSGFYEQYF.

The chain has TRBV6-6 and TRBJ1-6; D possibly corresponds to TRBD1 (6 bases). The germline CDR1 and CDR2 sequences are MNHNY and SVGAGI (reference sequence). Trimming left V 8 bases short and J 7 bases short, with 15 bases between. The CDR3 has 14 residues. Here the CDR3 DNA reads TGTGCCAGCCTGGGGGGGCCGGAGAATTCACCCCTCCACTTT. Residues: CASLGGPENSPLHF.